Sequencing of this TCR beta chain was carried out in a study of naive and memory T cell subsets. The library had UMIs added by 3' ligation of an oligonucleotide to TCR cDNA. There are 17 residues in the CDR3. This clonotype was observed a handful of times. The SP2 primer and nested alpha and beta constant region primers amplified ligated cDNA in four rounds. TCRdb reprocessed the 5' RACE reads via MiXCR and lists one record per CDR3 protein. Among 56,000 or so distinct CDR3 sequences listed, 7.6% were seen once. The chain uses TRBV21-1 and TRBJ1-2. TRBV21-1 constitutes a pseudogene. The TCR was taken from a female donor in good health. In DNA, the CDR3 is TGTGCCGGCTATGTGTGGGGCCCGAAACGGACTAACTATGGCTACACCTTC. Translation: CAGYVWGPKRTNYGYTF.